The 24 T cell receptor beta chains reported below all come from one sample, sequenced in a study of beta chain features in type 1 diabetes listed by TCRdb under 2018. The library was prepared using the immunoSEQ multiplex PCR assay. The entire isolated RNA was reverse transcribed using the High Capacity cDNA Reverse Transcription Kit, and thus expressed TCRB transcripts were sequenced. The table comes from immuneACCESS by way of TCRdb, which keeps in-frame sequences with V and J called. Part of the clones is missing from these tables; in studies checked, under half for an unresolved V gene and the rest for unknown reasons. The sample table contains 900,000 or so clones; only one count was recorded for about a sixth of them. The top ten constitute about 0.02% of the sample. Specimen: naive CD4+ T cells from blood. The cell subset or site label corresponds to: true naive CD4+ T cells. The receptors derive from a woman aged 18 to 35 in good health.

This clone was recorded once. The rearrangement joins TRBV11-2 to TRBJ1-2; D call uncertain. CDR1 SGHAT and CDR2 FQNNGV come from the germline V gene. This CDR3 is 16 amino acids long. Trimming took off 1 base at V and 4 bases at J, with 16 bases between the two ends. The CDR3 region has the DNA TGTGCCAGCAGCTTAGCGCAGATAGGGCCGACCTATGGCTACACCTTC. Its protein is CASSLAQIGPTYGYTF. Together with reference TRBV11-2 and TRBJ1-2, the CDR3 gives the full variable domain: EAGVAQSPRYKIIEKRQSVAFWCNPISGHATLYWYQQILGQGPKLLIQFQNNGVVDDSQLPKDRFSAERLKGVDSTLKIQPAKLEDSAVYLCASSLAQIGPTYGYTFGSGTRLTVV.

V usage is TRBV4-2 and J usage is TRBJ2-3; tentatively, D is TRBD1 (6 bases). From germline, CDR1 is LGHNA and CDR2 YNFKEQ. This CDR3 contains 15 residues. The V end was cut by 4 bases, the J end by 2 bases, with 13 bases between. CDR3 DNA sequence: TGTGCCAGCAGCCCAGCGGACAGTCTCACAGATACGCAGTATTTT. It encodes CASSPADSLTDTQYF.

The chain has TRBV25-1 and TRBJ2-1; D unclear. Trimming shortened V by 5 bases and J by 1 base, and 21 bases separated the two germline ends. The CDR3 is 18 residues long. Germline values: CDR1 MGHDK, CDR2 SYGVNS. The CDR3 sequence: CASSSPFRVHGSYNEQFF. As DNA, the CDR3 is TGTGCCAGCAGTTCGCCTTTTAGGGTCCATGGATCCTACAATGAGCAGTTCTTC.

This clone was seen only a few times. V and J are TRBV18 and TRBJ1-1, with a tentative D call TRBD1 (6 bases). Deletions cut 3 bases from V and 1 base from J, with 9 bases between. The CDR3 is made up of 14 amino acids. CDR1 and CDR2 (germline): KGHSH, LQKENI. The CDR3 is CASSPRGENTEAFF. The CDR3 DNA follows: TGTGCCAGCTCACCCAGGGGCGAGAACACTGAAGCTTTCTTT. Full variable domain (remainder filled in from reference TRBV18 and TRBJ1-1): NAGVMQNPRHLVRRRGQEARLRCSPMKGHSHVYWYRQLPEEGLKFMVYLQKENIIDESGMPKERFSAEFPKEGPSILRIQQVVRGDSAAYFCASSPRGENTEAFFGQGTRLTVV.

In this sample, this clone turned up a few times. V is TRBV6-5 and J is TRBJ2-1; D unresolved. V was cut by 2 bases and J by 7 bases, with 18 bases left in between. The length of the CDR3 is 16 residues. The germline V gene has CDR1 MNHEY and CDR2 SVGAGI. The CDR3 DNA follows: TGTGCCAGCAGTTACCAGACCCTAACGGTGTTGAATGAGCAGTTCTTC. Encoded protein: CASSYQTLTVLNEQFF.

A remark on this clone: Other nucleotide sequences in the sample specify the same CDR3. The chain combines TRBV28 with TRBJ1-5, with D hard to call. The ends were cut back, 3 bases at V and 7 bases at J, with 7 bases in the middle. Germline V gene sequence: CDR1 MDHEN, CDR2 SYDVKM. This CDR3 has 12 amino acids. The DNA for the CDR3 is TGTGCCAGCAGTTTGTTGGGGCAGCCCCAGCATTTT. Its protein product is CASSLLGQPQHF.

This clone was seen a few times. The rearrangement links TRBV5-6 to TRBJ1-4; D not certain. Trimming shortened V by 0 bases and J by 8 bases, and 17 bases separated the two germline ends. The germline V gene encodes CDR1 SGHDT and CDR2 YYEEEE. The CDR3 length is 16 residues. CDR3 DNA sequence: TGTGCCAGCAGCTTGGCCCTCTCGCCGGGCCAGGAAAAACTGTTTTTT. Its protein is CASSLALSPGQEKLFF. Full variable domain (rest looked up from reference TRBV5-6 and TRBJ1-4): DAGVTQSPTHLIKTRGQQVTLRCSPKSGHDTVSWYQQALGQGPQFIFQYYEEEERQRGNFPDRFSGHQFPNYSSELNVNALLLGDSALYLCASSLALSPGQEKLFFGSGTQLSVL.

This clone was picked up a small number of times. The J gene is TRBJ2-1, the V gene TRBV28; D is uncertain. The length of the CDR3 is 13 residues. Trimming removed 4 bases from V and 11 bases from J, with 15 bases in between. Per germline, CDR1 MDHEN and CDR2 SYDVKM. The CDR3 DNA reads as TGTGCCAGCAGTTCCCTAGTGAAAATGAAGCAGTTCTTC. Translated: CASSSLVKMKQFF.

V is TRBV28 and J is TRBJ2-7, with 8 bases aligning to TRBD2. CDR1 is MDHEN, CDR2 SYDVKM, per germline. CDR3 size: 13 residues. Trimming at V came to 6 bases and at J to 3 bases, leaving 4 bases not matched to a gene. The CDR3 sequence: CASRGLELYEQYF. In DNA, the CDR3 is TGTGCCAGCAGGGGACTAGAACTCTACGAGCAGTACTTC.

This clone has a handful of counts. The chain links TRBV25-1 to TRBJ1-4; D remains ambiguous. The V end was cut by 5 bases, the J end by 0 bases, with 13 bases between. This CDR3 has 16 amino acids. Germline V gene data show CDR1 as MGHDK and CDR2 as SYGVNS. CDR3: CASSSRVSATNEKLFF. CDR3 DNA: TGTGCCAGCAGTTCGCGAGTATCGGCAACTAATGAAAAACTGTTTTTT. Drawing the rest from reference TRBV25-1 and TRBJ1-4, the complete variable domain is EADIYQTPRYLVIGTGKKITLECSQTMGHDKMYWYQQDPGMELHLIHYSYGVNSTEKGDLSSESTVSRIRTEHFPLTLESARPSHTSQYLCASSSRVSATNEKLFFGSGTQLSVL.

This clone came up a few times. CDR3 coding DNA: TGTGCCAGCAGCCAACCTGGACCGCTCTCCTACGAGCAGTACTTC. Protein product: CASSQPGPLSYEQYF. This chain uses TRBV16 with TRBJ2-7; D is unclear. Germline assignment: CDR1 KGHSY and CDR2 FQNENV. The V end was cut by 2 bases, the J end by 0 bases, with 11 bases between. The CDR3 totals 15 residues. The full variable domain, completed using reference TRBV16 and TRBJ2-7, is GEEVAQTPKHLVRGEGQKAKLYCAPIKGHSYVFWYQQVLKNEFKFLISFQNENVFDETGMPKERFSAKCLPNSPCSLEIQATKLEDSAVYFCASSQPGPLSYEQYFGPGTRLTVT.

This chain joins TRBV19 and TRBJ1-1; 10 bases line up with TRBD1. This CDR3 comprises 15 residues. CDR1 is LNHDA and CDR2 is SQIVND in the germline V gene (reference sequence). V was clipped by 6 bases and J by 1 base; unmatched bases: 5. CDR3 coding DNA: TGTGCCAGTAGAACGACAGGGGGCGCGAACACTGAAGCTTTCTTT. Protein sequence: CASRTTGGANTEAFF.

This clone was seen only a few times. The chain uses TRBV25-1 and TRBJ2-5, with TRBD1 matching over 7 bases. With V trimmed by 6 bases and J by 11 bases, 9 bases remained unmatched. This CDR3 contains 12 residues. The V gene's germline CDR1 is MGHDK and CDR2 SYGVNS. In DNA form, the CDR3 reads TGTGCCAGCAGCCGCGCAGGGGGAGAGCAGTACTTC. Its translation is CASSRAGGEQYF.

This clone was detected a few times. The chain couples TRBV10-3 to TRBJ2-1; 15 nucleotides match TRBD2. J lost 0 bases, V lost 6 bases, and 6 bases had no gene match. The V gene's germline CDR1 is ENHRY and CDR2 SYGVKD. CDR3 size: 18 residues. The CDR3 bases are TGTGCCATCAGCAGGGGACTAGCGGGAGGAAGCTCCTACAATGAGCAGTTCTTC. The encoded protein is CAISRGLAGGSSYNEQFF.

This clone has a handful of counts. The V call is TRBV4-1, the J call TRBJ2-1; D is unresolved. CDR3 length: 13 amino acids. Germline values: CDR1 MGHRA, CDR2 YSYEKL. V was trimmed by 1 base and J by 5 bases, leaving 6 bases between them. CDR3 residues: CASSQVPHNEQFF. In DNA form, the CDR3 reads TGCGCCAGCAGCCAAGTTCCTCACAATGAGCAGTTCTTC.

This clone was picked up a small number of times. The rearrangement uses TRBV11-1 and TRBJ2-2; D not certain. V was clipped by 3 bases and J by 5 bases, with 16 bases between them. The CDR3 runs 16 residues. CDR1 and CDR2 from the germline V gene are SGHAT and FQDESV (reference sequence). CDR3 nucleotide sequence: TGTGCCAGCAGCTTTGGCGGTTCCAGGTGGACCGGGGAGCTGTTTTTT. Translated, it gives CASSFGGSRWTGELFF.

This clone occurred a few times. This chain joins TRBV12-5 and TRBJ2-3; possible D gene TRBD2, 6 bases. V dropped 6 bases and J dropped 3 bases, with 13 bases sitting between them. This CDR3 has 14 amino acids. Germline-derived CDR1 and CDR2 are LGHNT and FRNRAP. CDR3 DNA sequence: TGTGCTAGTGGAACTAGCCTTATAACAGATACGCAGTATTTT. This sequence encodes CASGTSLITDTQYF.

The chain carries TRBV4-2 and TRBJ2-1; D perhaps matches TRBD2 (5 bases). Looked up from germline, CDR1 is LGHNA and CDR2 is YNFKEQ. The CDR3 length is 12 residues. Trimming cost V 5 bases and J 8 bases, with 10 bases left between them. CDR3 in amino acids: CASSRVAYEQFF. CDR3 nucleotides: TGTGCCAGCAGCAGAGTAGCGTATGAGCAGTTCTTC.

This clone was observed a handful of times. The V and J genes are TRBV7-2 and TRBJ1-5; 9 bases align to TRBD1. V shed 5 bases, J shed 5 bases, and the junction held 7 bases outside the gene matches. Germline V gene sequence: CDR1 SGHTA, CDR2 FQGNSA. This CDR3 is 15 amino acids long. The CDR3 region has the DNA TGTGCCAGCAGCCCCAGGACAGGGGTTGATCAGCCCCAGCATTTT. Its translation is CASSPRTGVDQPQHF.

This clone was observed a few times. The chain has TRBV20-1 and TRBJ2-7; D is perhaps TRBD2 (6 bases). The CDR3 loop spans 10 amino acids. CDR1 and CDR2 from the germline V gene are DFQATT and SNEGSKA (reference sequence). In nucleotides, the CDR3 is TGCAGCGCGGGATGGTACGAGCAGTACTTC. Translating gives CSAGWYEQYF.

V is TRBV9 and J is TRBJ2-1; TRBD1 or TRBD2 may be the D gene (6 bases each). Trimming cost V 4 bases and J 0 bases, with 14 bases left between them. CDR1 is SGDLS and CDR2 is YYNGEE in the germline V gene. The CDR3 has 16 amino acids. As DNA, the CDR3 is TGTGCCAGCAGCTGGGGGGCCTCGCGCTCCTACAATGAGCAGTTCTTC. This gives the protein CASSWGASRSYNEQFF. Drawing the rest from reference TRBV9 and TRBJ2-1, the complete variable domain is DSGVTQTPKHLITATGQRVTLRCSPRSGDLSVYWYQQSLDQGLQFLIQYYNGEERAKGNILERFSAQQFPDLHSELNLSSLELGDSALYFCASSWGASRSYNEQFFGPGTRLTVL.

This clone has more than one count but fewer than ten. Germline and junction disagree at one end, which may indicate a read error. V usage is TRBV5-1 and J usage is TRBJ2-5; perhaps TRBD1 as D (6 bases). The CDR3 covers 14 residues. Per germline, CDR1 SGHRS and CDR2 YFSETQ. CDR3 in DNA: TGCGCCAGCAGCTTGTCCGACAGGAATCGGGTGTGGGACTTC. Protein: CASSLSDRNRVWDF.

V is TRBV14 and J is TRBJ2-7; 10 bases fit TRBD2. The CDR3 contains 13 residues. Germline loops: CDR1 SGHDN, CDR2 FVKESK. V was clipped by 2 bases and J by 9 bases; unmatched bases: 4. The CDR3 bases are TGTGCCAGCAGCCAACGGACTAGCGGACCGCAGTACTTC. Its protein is CASSQRTSGPQYF.

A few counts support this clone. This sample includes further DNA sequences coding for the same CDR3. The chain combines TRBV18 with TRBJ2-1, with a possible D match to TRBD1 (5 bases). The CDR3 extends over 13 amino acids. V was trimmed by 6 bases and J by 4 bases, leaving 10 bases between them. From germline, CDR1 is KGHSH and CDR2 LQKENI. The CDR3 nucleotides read TGTGCCAGCTCGCCAGGGCGATACAATGAGCAGTTCTTC. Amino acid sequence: CASSPGRYNEQFF.